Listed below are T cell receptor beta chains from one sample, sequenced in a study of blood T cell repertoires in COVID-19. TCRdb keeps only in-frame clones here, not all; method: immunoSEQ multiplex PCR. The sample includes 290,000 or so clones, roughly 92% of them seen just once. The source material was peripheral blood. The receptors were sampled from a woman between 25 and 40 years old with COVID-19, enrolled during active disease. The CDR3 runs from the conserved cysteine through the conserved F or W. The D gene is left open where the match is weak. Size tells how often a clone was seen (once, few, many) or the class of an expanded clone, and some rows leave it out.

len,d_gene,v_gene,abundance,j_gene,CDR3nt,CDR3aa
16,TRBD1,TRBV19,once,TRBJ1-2,TGTGCCAGTAGCCCCCTAGACAGGGGACCAACTTATGGCTACACCTTC,CASSPLDRGPTYGYTF
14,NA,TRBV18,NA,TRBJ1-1,TGTGCCAGCTCACCCGGGTGGGGGGACACTGAAGCTTTCTTT,CASSPGWGDTEAFF
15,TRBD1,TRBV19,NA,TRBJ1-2,TGTGCCAGTAGTATGTCTCCGGACAGGGGGGATGGCTACACCTTC,CASSMSPDRGDGYTF
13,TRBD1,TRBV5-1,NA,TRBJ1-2,TGCGCCAGCAGCCCTGACAGGGCCCATGGCTACACCTTC,CASSPDRAHGYTF
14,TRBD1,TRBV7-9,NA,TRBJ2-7,TGTGCCAGCAGCTCCGGGGACAGCCCCTACGAGCAGTACTTC,CASSSGDSPYEQYF
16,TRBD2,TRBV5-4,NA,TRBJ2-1,TGTGCCAGCAGCTCCGGACTAGCGGGGACCTACAATGAGCAGTTCTTC,CASSSGLAGTYNEQFF
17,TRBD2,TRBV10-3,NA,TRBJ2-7,TGTGCCATCAGTGAGACGGCCCGTAGCGGGAGGGTTTACGAGCAGTACTTC,CAISETARSGRVYEQYF
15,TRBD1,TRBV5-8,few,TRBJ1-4,TGTGCCAGCAGCTTGGGGCAGGGGGCGGATGAAAAACTGTTTTTT,CASSLGQGADEKLFF
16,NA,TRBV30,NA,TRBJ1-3,TGTGCCTGGAGTCCTGGGAGCGCAGCTTCTGGAAACACCATATATTTT,CAWSPGSAASGNTIYF
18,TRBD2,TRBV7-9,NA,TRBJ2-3,TGTGCCAGCAGCAAACTAGCGGGAGGGGGAAGGAGCACAGATACGCAGTATTTT,CASSKLAGGGRSTDTQYF
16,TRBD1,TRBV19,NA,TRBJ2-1,TGTGCCAGTAGTATGGAGGCAGGGACAGGTAGCAATGAGCAGTTCTTC,CASSMEAGTGSNEQFF
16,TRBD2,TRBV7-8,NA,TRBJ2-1,TGTGCCAGCAGCCGGGGACTAGCGAGGACCTACAATGAGCAGTTCTTC,CASSRGLARTYNEQFF
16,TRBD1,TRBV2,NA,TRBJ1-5,TGTGCCAGCAGGGCCCACAGGGGGCCTGGTGGTCAGCCCCAGCATTTT,CASRAHRGPGGQPQHF
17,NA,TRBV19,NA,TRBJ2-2,TGTGCCAGTAGTAAAGGTCTCGGGAGACTGGTCACCGGGGAGCTGTTTTTT,CASSKGLGRLVTGELFF
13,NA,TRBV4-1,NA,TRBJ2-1,TGCGCCAGCAGCCCGAGTGGGGGCGATGAGCAGTTCTTC,CASSPSGGDEQFF
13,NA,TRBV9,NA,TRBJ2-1,TGTGCCAGCAGCGTAGCCGGTCACAATGAGCAGTTCTTC,CASSVAGHNEQFF
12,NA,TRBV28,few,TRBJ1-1,TGTGCCAGCAGTCCACAGAACACTGAAGCTTTCTTT,CASSPQNTEAFF
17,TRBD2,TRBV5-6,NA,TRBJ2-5,TGTGCCAGCAGCCAACCTGGGACTAGCGGGAGTAGGGAGACCCAGTACTTC,CASSQPGTSGSRETQYF
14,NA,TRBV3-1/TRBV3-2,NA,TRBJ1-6,TGTGCCAGCAGCCAAGATCGACAGAATTCACCCCTCCACTTT,CASSQDRQNSPLHF
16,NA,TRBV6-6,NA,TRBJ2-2,TGTGCCAGCAGTTACTCGTACAGGAAGAACACCGGGGAGCTGTTTTTT,CASSYSYRKNTGELFF
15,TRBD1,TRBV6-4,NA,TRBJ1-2,TGTGCCAGCAGTGACGGGGGACAGGGTTGGAATGGCTACACCTTC,CASSDGGQGWNGYTF
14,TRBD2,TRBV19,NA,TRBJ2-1,TGTGCCAGTAGTATTGGGAGGGGTCTCAATGAGCAGTTCTTC,CASSIGRGLNEQFF
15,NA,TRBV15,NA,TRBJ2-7,TGTGCCACCAGCAGCAACACCGGACAGATCTACGAGCAGTACTTC,CATSSNTGQIYEQYF
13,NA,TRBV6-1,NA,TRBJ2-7,TGTGCCAGCAGTGAAGGGCAGTTTTTTTATCGGTACTTC,CASSEGQFFYRYF
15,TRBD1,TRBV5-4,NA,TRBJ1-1,TGTGCCAGCAGCTTGGACAGGGGTGGGCACACTGAAGCTTTCTTT,CASSLDRGGHTEAFF
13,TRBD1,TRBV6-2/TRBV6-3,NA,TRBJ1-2,TGTGCCAGCAGTTTTGGACAGGCCTATGGCTACACCTTC,CASSFGQAYGYTF
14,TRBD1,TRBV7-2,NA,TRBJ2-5,TGTGCCAGCAGCGCACAGGGGATCCAAGAGACCCAGTACTTC,CASSAQGIQETQYF
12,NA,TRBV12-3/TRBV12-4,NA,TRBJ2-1,TGTGCCAGCAGCAAAGCTTACAATGAGCAGTTCTTC,CASSKAYNEQFF
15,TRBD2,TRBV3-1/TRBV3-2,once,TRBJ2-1,TGTGCCAGCAGCCAAGGCGCCGGGACTAGTACAGAGCAGTTCTTC,CASSQGAGTSTEQFF
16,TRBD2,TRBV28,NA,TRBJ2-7,TGTGCCAGCAGCCCAGCCTTTCTAGCGGGAGGCTACGAGCAGTACTTC,CASSPAFLAGGYEQYF
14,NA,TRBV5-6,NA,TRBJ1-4,TGTGCCAGCAGCTACGGAGGGGACAATGAAAAACTGTTTTTT,CASSYGGDNEKLFF
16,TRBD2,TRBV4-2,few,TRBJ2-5,TGTGCCAGCAGCCAACCCGGACTAGCGTTACAAGAGACCCAGTACTTC,CASSQPGLALQETQYF
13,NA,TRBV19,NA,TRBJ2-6,TGTGCCAGTAGTTACTCTGGGGCCAACGTCCTGACTTTC,CASSYSGANVLTF
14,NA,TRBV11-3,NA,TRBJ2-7,TGTGCCAGCAGCCCCAGGGACTTTCCCTACGAGCAGTACTTC,CASSPRDFPYEQYF
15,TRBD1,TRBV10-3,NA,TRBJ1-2,TGTGCCATCAGCACCGGGACAGGAGCTAACTATGGCTACACCTTC,CAISTGTGANYGYTF
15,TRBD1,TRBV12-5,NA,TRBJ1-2,TGTGCTAGTGGTTTGGTCCAGGGGGCTGCCGGGCCGGGCACCTTC,CASGLVQGAAGPGTF
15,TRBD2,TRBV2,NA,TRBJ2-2,TGTGCCAGCATAAGTCTAGCGGGCAACACCGGGGAGCTGTTTTTT,CASISLAGNTGELFF
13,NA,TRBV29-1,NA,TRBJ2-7,TGCAGCGTTGCCCGGGACGGGGAACAGGGGCAGTACTTC,CSVARDGEQGQYF
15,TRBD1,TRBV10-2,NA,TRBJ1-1,TGCGCCACTTCGACAGGGGAAAAATTGAACACTGAAGCTTTCTTT,CATSTGEKLNTEAFF
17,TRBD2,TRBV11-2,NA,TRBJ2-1,TGTGCCAGCAGCTTACCGGCTAGCGGGATACGTAGGGGTGAGCAGTTCTTC,CASSLPASGIRRGEQFF
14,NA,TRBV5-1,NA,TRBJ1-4,TGCGCCAGCAGCTTCGGGGGGACTAATGAAAAACTGTTTTTT,CASSFGGTNEKLFF